This T cell receptor (beta chain) came from a study of blood T cell repertoires in COVID-19. This clone was recorded a few times. The germline CDR1 and CDR2 sequences are SGHNT and YYREEE (reference sequence). With 3 bases removed from V and 0 bases from J, the gap between germline ends came to 12 bases. CDR3 length: 15 amino acids. This table comes from immunoSEQ multiplex PCR, and its TCRdb copy is limited to in-frame clones, with some not included. This sample has more than 150,000 clones, with around 87% found just once. The sequenced sample consisted of peripheral blood. The rearrangement joins TRBV5-4 to TRBJ1-2; tentative D call: TRBD1 (5 bases). The origin of this receptor is a man in his fifties or sixties with COVID-19, enrolled during active disease. The DNA for the CDR3 is TGTGCCAGCAGCTCTCAAGGAGGGGCTAACTATGGCTACACCTTC. This gives the protein CASSSQGGANYGYTF. Variable domain in full (rest from reference TRBV5-4 and TRBJ1-2): ETGVTQSPTHLIKTRGQQVTLRCSSQSGHNTVSWYQQALGQGPQFIFQYYREEENGRGNFPPRFSGLQFPNYSSELNVNALELDDSALYLCASSSQGGANYGYTFGSGTRLTVV.